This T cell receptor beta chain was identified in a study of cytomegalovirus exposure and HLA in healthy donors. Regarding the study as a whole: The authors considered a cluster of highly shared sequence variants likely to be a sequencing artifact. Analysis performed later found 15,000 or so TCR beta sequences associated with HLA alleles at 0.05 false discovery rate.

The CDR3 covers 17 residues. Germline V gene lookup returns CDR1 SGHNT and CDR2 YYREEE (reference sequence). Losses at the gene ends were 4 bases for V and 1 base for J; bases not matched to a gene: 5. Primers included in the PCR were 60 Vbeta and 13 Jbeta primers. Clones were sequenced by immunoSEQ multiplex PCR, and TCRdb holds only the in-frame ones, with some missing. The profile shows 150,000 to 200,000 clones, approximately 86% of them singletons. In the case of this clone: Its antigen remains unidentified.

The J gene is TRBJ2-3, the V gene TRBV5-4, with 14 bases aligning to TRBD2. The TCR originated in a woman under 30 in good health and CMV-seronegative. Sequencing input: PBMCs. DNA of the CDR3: TGTGCCAGCAGCCCTCCGGGACTAGCGGGGGGCACAGATACGCAGTATTTT. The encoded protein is CASSPPGLAGGTDTQYF.